This T cell receptor beta chain originates from a study of cytotoxic CD8 clonotypes in ibrutinib-treated CLL. Study-wide context: The sample average was approximately 260,000 productive templates and fewer than 95,000 productive rearrangements.

Profiling relied on immunoSEQ multiplex PCR, and the TCRdb table lists in-frame clones only, not all of them. Of about 50,000 clones in the sample, 57% were seen once. As for this clone: Its antigen is undetermined.

V lost 1 base and J 7 bases, leaving 8 bases between the germline ends. Per germline, CDR1 SEHNR and CDR2 FQNEAQ (reference sequence). This CDR3 is built from 14 residues. Study results and caveats: At the start, clonality exceeded age-matched healthy donors and followed circulating CD8+ T-cell counts. Sample timing was unmatched between remission and later-progressing patients; lymph nodes unstudied.

Sequencing was performed on PBMCs, taken after 24 months of ibrutinib treatment. V and J are TRBV7-9 and TRBJ1-6; D is perhaps TRBD1 (5 bases). The sequence was collected from a human donor with chronic lymphocytic leukemia. CDR3 protein: CASSLGDGNSPLHF. In DNA form, the CDR3 reads TGTGCCAGCAGCTTAGGGGACGGGAATTCACCCCTCCACTTT.